Sequencing of this T cell receptor beta chain was carried out in a study of T-cell reconstitution after alpha-beta-depleted transplantation in children. Study-level findings and limits: As was reported, about two months after transplant, alpha-beta T cells came from several hundred expanded graft clones.

On this clonotype itself: Antigen: not known.

The CDR3 length is 17 residues. The V end lost 1 base, the J end lost 2 bases, and 15 bases lay between the germline ends. Germline loops: CDR1 SGHVS, CDR2 FQNEAQ. Unique molecular identifiers were incorporated during preparation of the TCRbeta library. TCRdb analysed the PCR reads with MiXCR anew, one entry per CDR3 protein. The sample records under 850,000 distinct CDR3 sequences, around 13% being singletons. The chain is built from TRBV7-8 and TRBJ1-5; D is unresolved. The sequence came from a girl under 10 years old with congenital amegakaryocytic thrombocytopenia, due to receive a stem cell transplant. The material was PBMCs, obtained before TCRalphabeta/CD19-depleted stem cell transplant. For the CDR3, the DNA is TGTGCCAGCAGCTTAGAGGGCACGAGTTATCGCAATCAGCCCCAGCATTTT. Its protein is CASSLEGTSYRNQPQHF.